These 18 T cell receptor beta chains were all obtained from the same sample, sequenced in a study of cytomegalovirus exposure and HLA in healthy donors. Amplification used 60 Vbeta primers and 13 Jbeta primers. Here immunoSEQ multiplex PCR was the method, and the copy in TCRdb shows in-frame clones only, minus some. In the table there are around 140,000 clones, over 60% of which are singletons. Sample: PBMCs. These receptors were collected from a woman in her late teens or twenties in good health and CMV-seronegative.

The chain has TRBV11-2 and TRBJ2-5, with TRBD2 matching 7 bases. J was trimmed by 9 bases and V by 3 bases; bases with no gene match: 13. There are 15 residues in the CDR3. Looked up from germline, CDR1 is SGHAT and CDR2 is FQNNGV. The CDR3 DNA reads TGTGCCAGCAGCTTTGGGCTAGCGGACCCACAGGCCCAGTACTTC. This gives the protein CASSFGLADPQAQYF.

V usage is TRBV12-5 and J usage is TRBJ1-5; D perhaps matches TRBD1 (5 bases). V dropped 4 bases and J dropped 0 bases, with 16 bases sitting between them. The length of the CDR3 is 17 residues. CDR1 is LGHNT, CDR2 FRNRAP, per germline. CDR3 bases: TGTGCTAGTGGTTGGGCGAGTTGGGGGGGTAGCAATCAGCCCCAGCATTTT. It encodes CASGWASWGGSNQPQHF.

The chain uses TRBV19 and TRBJ1-5; D remains ambiguous. CDR3 size: 15 residues. Trimming removed 3 bases at V and 3 bases at J, with 12 bases between. Germline lookup yields CDR1 LNHDA and CDR2 SQIVND (reference sequence). Here the CDR3 DNA reads TGTGCCAGTAGTATCCCCCGGGTCCTCAATCAGCCCCAGCATTTT. Amino acid sequence: CASSIPRVLNQPQHF.

The chain employs TRBV13 and TRBJ1-2, with 7 bases that match TRBD1. The V gene's germline CDR1 is PRHDT and CDR2 FYEKMQ (reference sequence). The CDR3 has 15 amino acids. J lost 4 bases, V lost 3 bases, and 8 bases had no gene match. The CDR3 DNA follows: TGTGCCAGCAGCTTTCGACAGGGCCGGGGCTATGGCTACACCTTC. It yields the protein CASSFRQGRGYGYTF.

The chain combines TRBV10-3 with TRBJ2-7, with TRBD2 matching over 7 bases. Germline V lookup: CDR1 ENHRY, CDR2 SYGVKD. With 7 bases clipped from V and 5 bases from J, the junction kept 2 bases outside the gene matches. The CDR3 length is 11 residues. The CDR3 sequence: CAINREDEQYF. The CDR3 DNA sequence: TGTGCCATCAATCGGGAGGACGAGCAGTACTTC.

The chain links TRBV5-1 to TRBJ2-2; D ambiguous. Germline lookup yields CDR1 SGHRS and CDR2 YFSETQ. This CDR3 region has 13 residues. With 3 bases removed from V and 1 base from J, the gap between germline ends came to 4 bases. The CDR3 DNA is TGCGCCAGCAGCTCTCGGAACACCGGGGAGCTGTTTTTT. This codes for CASSSRNTGELFF.

This clone was found a few times. The chain links TRBV4-3 to TRBJ1-2, with a possible D match to TRBD1 (5 bases). Trimming cost V 0 bases and J 5 bases, with 16 bases left between them. CDR1 is LGHNA, CDR2 YSLEER, per germline. The CDR3 sequence is 16 residues long. The CDR3 reads CASSQDITAGTYGYTF. CDR3 coding DNA: TGCGCCAGCAGCCAAGATATCACGGCAGGGACTTATGGCTACACCTTC.

The chain employs TRBV19 and TRBJ2-1; TRBD1 is a possible D gene (8 bases). V lost 6 bases to trimming and J lost 9 bases, with 24 bases between them. The CDR3 runs 16 residues. Germline V CDR1 and CDR2: LNHDA, SQIVND (reference sequence). The DNA for the CDR3 is TGTGCCAGTAGCGAAGTAGAGAGGACAGGGAGGGGTGAGCAGTTCTTC. Translation: CASSEVERTGRGEQFF.

This clone was seen a handful of times. The chain employs TRBV9 and TRBJ1-1; D might be TRBD1 (5 bases). The CDR3 consists of 14 residues. V lost 0 bases, J lost 11 bases, and 17 bases lay in between. Looked up from germline, CDR1 is SGDLS and CDR2 is YYNGEE. The chain's CDR3 is CASSVELSGRAAFF. CDR3 in DNA: TGTGCCAGCAGCGTAGAGTTGTCAGGGAGGGCGGCTTTCTTT.

The chain is built from TRBV29-1 and TRBJ2-1; D is unresolved. Germline loops: CDR1 SQVTM, CDR2 ANQGSEA. The CDR3 covers 11 residues. Between the trimmed V and J ends, which lost 4 bases and 5 bases, there was a span of 6 bases. This CDR3 is CSVGGNNEQFF. As DNA, the CDR3 is TGCAGCGTTGGTGGCAACAATGAGCAGTTCTTC.

In this sample, this clone turned up once. The V and J genes are TRBV27 and TRBJ2-7; D gene uncertain. The V end was cut by 3 bases, the J end by 2 bases, with 8 bases between. The V gene's germline CDR1 is MNHEY and CDR2 SMNVEV (reference sequence). The CDR3 is 13 residues long. Written as DNA, the CDR3 is TGTGCCAGCAGTTTTGGTCCTACCTACGAGCAGTACTTC. Translating it yields CASSFGPTYEQYF.

This clone was observed a handful of times. The chain uses TRBV5-4 and TRBJ2-6, with 10 bases matching TRBD1. Germline-derived CDR1 and CDR2 are SGHNT and YYREEE (reference sequence). V was pared by 4 bases and J by 4 bases, with 8 bases of the junction left unmatched. This CDR3 region has 17 residues. CDR3 DNA sequence: TGTGCCAGCAGCGGCCGGGACAGGGGTACCGGGGCCAACGTCCTGACTTTC. Residues: CASSGRDRGTGANVLTF.

CDR3 nucleotides: TGTGCCAGCAGTGAATTTGGGGGGATCTTAGATTTTGCCCTCCACTTT. Its translation: CASSEFGGILDFALHF. The J gene is TRBJ1-6, the V gene TRBV2; perhaps TRBD1 as D (5 bases). The V and J ends lost 2 bases and 14 bases respectively, with 22 bases between them. This CDR3 comprises 16 residues. From germline, CDR1 is SNHLY and CDR2 FYNNEI. Full variable domain (rest looked up from reference TRBV2 and TRBJ1-6): EPEVTQTPSHQVTQMGQEVILRCVPISNHLYFYWYRQILGQKVEFLVSFYNNEISEKSEIFDDQFSVERPDGSNFTLKIRSTKLEDSAMYFCASSEFGGILDFALHFGNGTRLTVT.

This chain uses TRBV28 with TRBJ1-5; 8 bases are shared with TRBD1. Trimming at V came to 5 bases and at J to 6 bases, leaving 9 bases not matched to a gene. CDR1 is MDHEN and CDR2 is SYDVKM in the germline V gene. This CDR3 is 15 amino acids long. The CDR3 region has the DNA TGTGCCAGCAGTCCGTCATCAGGGGGCGGTCAGCCCCAGCATTTT. The encoded protein is CASSPSSGGGQPQHF. Combining the CDR3 with reference TRBV28 and TRBJ1-5 gives the whole variable domain DVKVTQSSRYLVKRTGEKVFLECVQDMDHENMFWYRQDPGLGLRLIYFSYDVKMKEKGDIPEGYSVSREKKERFSLILESASTNQTSMYLCASSPSSGGGQPQHFGDGTRLSIL.

This clone was seen more than once but under ten times. The chain has TRBV10-3 and TRBJ2-5, with a possible D match to TRBD2 (6 bases). The length of the CDR3 is 13 residues. From germline, CDR1 is ENHRY and CDR2 SYGVKD. The CDR3 protein is CATGRSGQETQYF. DNA of the CDR3: TGTGCAACGGGGAGGTCAGGCCAAGAGACCCAGTACTTC.

This clone was picked up a small number of times. This sequence joins TRBV30 and TRBJ1-2; the D gene is possibly TRBD1 (6 bases). V lost 2 bases and J lost 2, with 15 bases in between. Germline V gene sequence: CDR1 GTSNPN, CDR2 SVGIG (reference sequence). The CDR3 is 15 amino acids. CDR3 in amino acids: CAWSSDRFENYGYTF. The CDR3 DNA is TGTGCCTGGAGTAGTGACAGGTTCGAAAACTATGGCTACACCTTC.

The rearrangement joins TRBV19 to TRBJ1-2; D is uncertain. V lost 9 bases to trimming and J lost 2 bases, with 13 bases between them. From germline, CDR1 is LNHDA and CDR2 SQIVND (reference sequence). The CDR3 has 13 residues. This chain's CDR3 is CASTHTINYGYTF. CDR3 sequence (DNA): TGTGCCAGCACCCACACCATCAACTATGGCTACACCTTC.

The V call is TRBV27, the J call TRBJ1-2, with D unclear. V shed 6 bases and J shed 5 bases, with 22 bases lying between them. The CDR3 length is 16 residues. The V gene's germline CDR1 is MNHEY and CDR2 SMNVEV (reference sequence). DNA for the CDR3: TGTGCCAGCAGCAAAAGAGGAGGCCTCGGAGGATATGGCTACACCTTC. Encoded protein: CASSKRGGLGGYGYTF.